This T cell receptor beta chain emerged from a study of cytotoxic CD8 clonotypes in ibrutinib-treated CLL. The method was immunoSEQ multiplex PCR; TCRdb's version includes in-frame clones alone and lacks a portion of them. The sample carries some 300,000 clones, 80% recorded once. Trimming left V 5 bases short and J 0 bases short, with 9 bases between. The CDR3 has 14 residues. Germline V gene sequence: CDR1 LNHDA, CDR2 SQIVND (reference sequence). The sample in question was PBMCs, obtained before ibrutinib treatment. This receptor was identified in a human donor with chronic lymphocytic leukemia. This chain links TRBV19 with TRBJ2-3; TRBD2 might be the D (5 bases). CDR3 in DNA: TGTGCCAGTAGTGCGGGCCCTAGCACAGATACGCAGTATTTT. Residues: CASSAGPSTDTQYF.